These T cell receptor beta chains were read from a single sample in a study of blood T cell repertoires in COVID-19. Measured with immunoSEQ multiplex PCR; TCRdb has only the in-frame clones, and not every one. The table includes 50,000 to 75,000 clones, approximately 80% detected once. Input material: peripheral blood. The receptors derive from a woman aged 80 or older with active or convalescent COVID-19. Each CDR3 is given with its conserved first and last residue. Fields, in order: clone size, CDR3 length, V gene, D gene, J gene, CDR3 DNA, CDR3 protein. D genes are given only for firm matches. A clone size is listed for some rows: how often the clone was seen (once, few, many), or a class if it is expanded.

>many|14|TRBV5-1|-|TRBJ2-1
TGCGCCAGCAGCTTTGATACAGGGCTGAATGAGCAGTTCTTC
CASSFDTGLNEQFF
>-|15|TRBV7-6|-|TRBJ1-6
TGTGCCAGCAGCTGGACAGCCTTGGATAATTCACCCCTCCACTTT
CASSWTALDNSPLHF
>-|13|TRBV7-9|-|TRBJ2-7
TGTGCCAGCAGCTCGGACAAGATATACGAGCAGTACTTC
CASSSDKIYEQYF
>-|17|TRBV6-1|TRBD2|TRBJ2-3
TGTGCCAGCAGTGCCGGGGGAGCGGGGGGCTCCACAGATACGCAGTATTTT
CASSAGGAGGSTDTQYF
>-|15|TRBV6-6|-|TRBJ2-2
TGTGCCAGCAGTTACTCGCCCGGGAACACCGGGGAGCTGTTTTTT
CASSYSPGNTGELFF
>-|13|TRBV19|-|TRBJ1-2
TGTGCCAGTACCCCCACCCCAGGCTATGGCTACACCTTC
CASTPTPGYGYTF
>-|14|TRBV3-1/TRBV3-2|TRBD1|TRBJ1-2
TGTGCCAGCAGCCTCCTGGACAGGCGTGATGGCTACACCTTC
CASSLLDRRDGYTF
>-|16|TRBV12-5|TRBD1|TRBJ1-1
TGTGCTAGTGGTTTTGGGACAGGGGGCGCATTCACTGAAGCTTTCTTT
CASGFGTGGAFTEAFF
>-|15|TRBV5-8|-|TRBJ1-3
TGTGCCAGCAGCTTGTGGGGAGCCTCTGGAAACACCATATATTTT
CASSLWGASGNTIYF
>-|12|TRBV6-5|TRBD1|TRBJ1-2
TGTGCCAGCAGAGACAGGGGCTATGGCTACACCTTC
CASRDRGYGYTF